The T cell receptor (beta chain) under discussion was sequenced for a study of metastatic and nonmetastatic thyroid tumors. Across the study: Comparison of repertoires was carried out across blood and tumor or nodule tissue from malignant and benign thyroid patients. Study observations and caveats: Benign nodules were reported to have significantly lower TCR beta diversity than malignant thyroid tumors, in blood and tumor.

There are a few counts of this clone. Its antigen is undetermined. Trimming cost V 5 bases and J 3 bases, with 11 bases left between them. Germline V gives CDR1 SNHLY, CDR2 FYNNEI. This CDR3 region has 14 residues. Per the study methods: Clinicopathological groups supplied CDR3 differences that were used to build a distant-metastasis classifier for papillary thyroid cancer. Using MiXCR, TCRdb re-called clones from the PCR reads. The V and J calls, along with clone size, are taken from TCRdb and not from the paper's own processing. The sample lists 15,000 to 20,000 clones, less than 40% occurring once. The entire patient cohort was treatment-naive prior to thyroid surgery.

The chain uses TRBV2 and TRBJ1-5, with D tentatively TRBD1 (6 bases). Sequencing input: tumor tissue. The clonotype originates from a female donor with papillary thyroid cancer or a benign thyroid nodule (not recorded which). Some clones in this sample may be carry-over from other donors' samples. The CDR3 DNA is TGTGCCAGCAGTTCGGACAGAATCAATCAGCCCCAGCATTTT. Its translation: CASSSDRINQPQHF.